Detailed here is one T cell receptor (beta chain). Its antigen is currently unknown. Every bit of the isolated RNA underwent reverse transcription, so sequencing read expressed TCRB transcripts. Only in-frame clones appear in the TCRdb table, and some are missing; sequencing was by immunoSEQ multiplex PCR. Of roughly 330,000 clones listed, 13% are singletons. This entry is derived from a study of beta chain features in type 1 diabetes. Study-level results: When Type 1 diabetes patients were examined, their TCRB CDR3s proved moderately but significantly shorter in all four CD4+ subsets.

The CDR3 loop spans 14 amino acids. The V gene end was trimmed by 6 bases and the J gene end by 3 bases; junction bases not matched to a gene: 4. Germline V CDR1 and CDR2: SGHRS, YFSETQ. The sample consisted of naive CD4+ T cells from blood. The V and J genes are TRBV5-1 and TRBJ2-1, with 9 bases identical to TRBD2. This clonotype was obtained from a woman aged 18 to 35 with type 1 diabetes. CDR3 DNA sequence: TGCGCCAGCACCCCGACTAGCGGCTACAATGAGCAGTTCTTC. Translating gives CASTPTSGYNEQFF. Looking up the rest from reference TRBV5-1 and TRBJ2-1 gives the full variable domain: KAGVTQTPRYLIKTRGQQVTLSCSPISGHRSVSWYQQTPGQGLQFLFEYFSETQRNKGNFPGRFSGRQFSNSRSEMNVSTLELGDSALYLCASTPTSGYNEQFFGPGTRLTVL.